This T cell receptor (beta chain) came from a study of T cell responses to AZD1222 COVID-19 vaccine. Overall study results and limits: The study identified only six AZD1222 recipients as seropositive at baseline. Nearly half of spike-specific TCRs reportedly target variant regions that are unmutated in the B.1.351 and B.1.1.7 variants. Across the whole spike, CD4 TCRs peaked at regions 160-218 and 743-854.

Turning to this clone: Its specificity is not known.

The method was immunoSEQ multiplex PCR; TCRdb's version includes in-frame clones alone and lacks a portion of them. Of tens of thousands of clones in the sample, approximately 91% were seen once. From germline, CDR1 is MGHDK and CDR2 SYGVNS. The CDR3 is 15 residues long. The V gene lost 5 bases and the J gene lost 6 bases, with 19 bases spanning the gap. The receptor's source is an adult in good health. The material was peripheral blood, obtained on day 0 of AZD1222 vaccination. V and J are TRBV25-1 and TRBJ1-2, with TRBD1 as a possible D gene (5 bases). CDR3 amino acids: CASSPSGGMFHGYTF. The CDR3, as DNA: TGTGCCAGCAGTCCGAGCGGGGGAATGTTCCATGGCTACACCTTC.